The sequence of this T cell receptor beta chain was determined in a study of shared clonotypes between healthy human individuals. Study details: A couple of female and a few male donors aged 18 to 49 were enrolled. Three CD4 naive, three CD4 memory, two CD8 naive and one CD8 memory plate were used per donor.

Study-level results: Non-shared clonotypes had lower generation probabilities than clonotypes shared by all four sorted-subset donors.

The germline V and J ends were trimmed by 0 bases and 5 bases, with 11 bases remaining between them. The CDR3 runs to 14 residues. Per the germline V gene, CDR1 is SGHRS and CDR2 is YFSETQ. TCRdb's table, derived via immunoSEQ multiplex PCR, lists solely in-frame clones and lacks some. This table has about 1.1 million clones, approximately 80% appearing once. Worth noting for this clone: Its specificity is not known.

The sequence was obtained from a man between 18 and 35 years old in good health. Some clones in this sample may be carry-over from other donors' samples. The sequenced material came from memory CD4+ T cells from PBMCs. Subset: CD45RA-negative fraction. J is TRBJ2-5 and V is TRBV5-1, with D perhaps given as TRBD1 or TRBD2 (5 bases each). CDR3 amino acids: CASSLVGGSETQYF. CDR3 sequence (DNA): TGCGCCAGCAGCTTGGTTGGGGGATCCGAGACCCAGTACTTC.